This section outlines one T cell receptor (beta chain) sequence together with its context. The target antigen is unknown. Amplification of TCR beta CDR3 regions was performed using RNA transcripts as template. RT-PCR in the first round (using the HTBI primer set) targeted the TCR CDR3. TCRdb re-called the multiplex PCR reads through MiXCR, storing one row per CDR3 protein. The sample consists of around 370,000 distinct CDR3 sequences, around a sixth of them appearing once. Trimming took off 5 bases at V and 0 bases at J, with 13 bases between the two ends. Germline V gene data show CDR1 as KGHSH and CDR2 as LQKENI. CDR3 size: 15 residues. The sample belongs to a study of T cells in Graves' hyperthyroidism and ophthalmopathy. Notes on the study in general: Among clonotypes expanded in thyroid above 0.001, most were also found in blood. Before onset, ophthalmopathy was predicted by the model a median around 6 months earlier. In simple terms, a model built on 13 V-J features told ophthalmopathy apart from stable hyperthyroidism.

Each 10 ml fresh peripheral blood draw supplied the PBMCs. Input material: blood. The receptor was isolated from a man between 18 and 35 years old with Graves' ophthalmopathy. The gene calls are TRBV18 and TRBJ1-2; the D is unclear. CDR3 in amino acids: CASSLLIEANYGYTF. The CDR3 coding sequence is TGTGCCAGCTCATTGCTCATTGAAGCTAACTATGGCTACACCTTC.